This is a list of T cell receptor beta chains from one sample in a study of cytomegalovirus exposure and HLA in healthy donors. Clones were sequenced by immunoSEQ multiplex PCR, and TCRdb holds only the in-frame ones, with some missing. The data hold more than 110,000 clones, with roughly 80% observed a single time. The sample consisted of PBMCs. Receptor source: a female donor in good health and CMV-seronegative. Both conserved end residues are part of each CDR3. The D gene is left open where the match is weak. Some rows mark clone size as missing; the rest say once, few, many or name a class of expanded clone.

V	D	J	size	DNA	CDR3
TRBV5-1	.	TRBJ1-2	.	TGCGCCAGCAGCCCCGGGGGTAACTATGGCTACACCTTC	CASSPGGNYGYTF
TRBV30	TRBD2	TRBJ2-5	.	TGTGCCTGGGTCCCGGGGGGGCTTCCAGGAGAGACCCAGTACTTC	CAWVPGGLPGETQYF
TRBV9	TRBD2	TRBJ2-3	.	TGTGCCAGCAGCGCCGGGGGGGCCAGCACAGATACGCAGTATTTT	CASSAGGASTDTQYF
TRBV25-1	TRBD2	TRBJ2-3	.	TGTGCCAGCAGCAAACTAGCGGTCCACACAGATACGCAGTATTTT	CASSKLAVHTDTQYF
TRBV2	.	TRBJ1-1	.	TGTGCCAGCAGGCGGGGACGGCTTCTGGACACTGAAGCTTTCTTT	CASRRGRLLDTEAFF
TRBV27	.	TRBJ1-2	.	TGTGCCAGCAGTTTATCGACGGACGGGGTCGGGGGCTACACCTTC	CASSLSTDGVGGYTF
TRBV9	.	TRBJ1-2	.	TGTGCCAGCAGGACGGGAAATAACTATGGCTACACCTTC	CASRTGNNYGYTF
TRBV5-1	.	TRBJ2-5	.	TGCGCCAGCCACACCCGAGAGACCCAGTACTTC	CASHTRETQYF
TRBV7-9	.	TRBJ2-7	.	TGTGCCAGCAGCTTAGTTGGCCTTGTCACCTACGAGCAGTACTTC	CASSLVGLVTYEQYF
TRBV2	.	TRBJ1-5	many	TGTGCCAGCAGGGGTGCAGGGACTACGGGGAGCAATCAGCCCCAGCATTTT	CASRGAGTTGSNQPQHF
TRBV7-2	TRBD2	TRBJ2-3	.	TGTGCCAGCAGCTTGAGTCTGGCGGGGGGGCTGGCGCAGTATTTT	CASSLSLAGGLAQYF
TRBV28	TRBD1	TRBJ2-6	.	TGTGCCAGTACAGGGGGCTCTGGGGCCAACGTCCTGACTTTC	CASTGGSGANVLTF
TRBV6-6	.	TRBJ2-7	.	TGTGCCAGCAGTTACTCGGCCCAGGGCGACGAGCAGTACTTC	CASSYSAQGDEQYF
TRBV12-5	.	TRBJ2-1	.	TGTGCTAGTGGTTTGACCGGGACTAATGAGCAGTTCTTC	CASGLTGTNEQFF
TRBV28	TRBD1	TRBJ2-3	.	TGTGCCAGCAGTTTCGGACAGGGGACAGATACGCAGTATTTT	CASSFGQGTDTQYF
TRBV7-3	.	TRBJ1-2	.	TGTGCCAGCAGCCCGTCCCCAGGGAACTATGGCTACACCTTC	CASSPSPGNYGYTF
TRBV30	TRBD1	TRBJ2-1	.	TGTGCCTGGGGGACAGGGGGGAATGAGCAGTTCTTC	CAWGTGGNEQFF
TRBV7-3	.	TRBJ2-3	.	TGTGCCAGCAGCTCGAGGGCGGGGAGCACAGATACGCAGTATTTT	CASSSRAGSTDTQYF
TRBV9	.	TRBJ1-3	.	TGTGCCAGCAGCCCCCCCCGGGGGTCTGGAAACACCATATATTTT	CASSPPRGSGNTIYF
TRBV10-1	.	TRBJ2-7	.	TGCGCCAGCAGCTCCGACAGAGTGGAGCAGTACTTC	CASSSDRVEQYF
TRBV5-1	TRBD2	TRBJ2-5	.	TGCGCCAGCAGCCCCCTAGCGGTAGAGACCCAGTACTTC	CASSPLAVETQYF
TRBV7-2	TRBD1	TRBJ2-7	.	TGTGCCAGCAGTGACAGGGGGCTTTCCTACGAGCAGTACTTC	CASSDRGLSYEQYF
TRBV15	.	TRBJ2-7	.	TGTGCCACCAGCAGAGATTCCGGCGAGCAGTACTTC	CATSRDSGEQYF
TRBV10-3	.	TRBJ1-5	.	TGTGCCATCAGTGAGTCACAGGCCCGCAATCAGCCCCAGCATTTT	CAISESQARNQPQHF